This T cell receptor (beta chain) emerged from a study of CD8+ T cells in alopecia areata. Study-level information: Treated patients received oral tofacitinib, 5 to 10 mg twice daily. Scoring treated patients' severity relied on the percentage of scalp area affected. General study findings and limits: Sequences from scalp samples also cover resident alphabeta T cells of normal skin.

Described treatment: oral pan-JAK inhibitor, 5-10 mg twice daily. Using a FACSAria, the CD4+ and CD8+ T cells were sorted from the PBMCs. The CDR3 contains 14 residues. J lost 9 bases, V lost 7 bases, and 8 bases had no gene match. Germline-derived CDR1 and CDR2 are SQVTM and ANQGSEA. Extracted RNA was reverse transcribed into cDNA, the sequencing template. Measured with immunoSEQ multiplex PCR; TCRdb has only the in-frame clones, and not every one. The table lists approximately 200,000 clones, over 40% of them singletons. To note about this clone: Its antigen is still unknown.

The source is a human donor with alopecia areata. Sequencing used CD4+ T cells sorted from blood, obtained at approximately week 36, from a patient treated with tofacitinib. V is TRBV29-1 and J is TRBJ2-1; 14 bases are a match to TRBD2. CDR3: CSAGLAGGIGEQFF. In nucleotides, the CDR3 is TGCAGCGCCGGACTAGCGGGAGGCATTGGTGAGCAGTTCTTC.